The clone carrying this T cell receptor beta chain was recorded once. Its antigen is undetermined. The V gene end was trimmed by 3 bases and the J gene end by 8 bases; junction bases not matched to a gene: 2. This CDR3 has 13 residues. Germline V CDR1 and CDR2: LNHDA, SQIVND (reference sequence). These data originate in a study of beta chain features in type 1 diabetes. Study overall: Age, gender, cell numbers and subset yield matched between patients and controls. Study outcomes and limitations: Sequencing used cDNA, and cells with high TCR expression could therefore be over-represented.

All of the isolated RNA was reverse transcribed, so expressed TCRB transcripts were sequenced. Clones were read by immunoSEQ multiplex PCR, and TCRdb kept only the in-frame ones, dropping some. The sample lists over 100,000 clones; roughly 43% were seen once. The clonotype was recovered from a woman aged 18-29 years in good health. V gene TRBV19 combines with J gene TRBJ1-5; 9 bases agree with TRBD1. The specimen sequenced was stem cell memory CD4+ T cells from blood. As DNA, the CDR3 is TGTGCCAGTAGTATGGACAGGGGCAAGCCCCAGCATTTT. Protein sequence: CASSMDRGKPQHF.